The 20 T cell receptor beta chains given below trace back to one sample, sequenced in a study of identical twins (dated by TCRdb to 2015 to 2016). Receptor amplification or capture employed 5' RACE. For sequencing, an Illumina HiSeq 2000 was employed. TCRdb reprocessing: public reads trimmed at Q25 with fastp, clones called with MiXCR, in-frame beta chains kept. Rows are combined by CDR3 protein, so each entry shows the most common genes and DNA. In this sample the table shows 700,000 or so distinct CDR3 sequences, about 20% of which occur a single time. The ten largest account for about 4.5% of the sample. This sample also appeared in a second study, on T cells expressing NK-cell markers.

The material sequenced was PBMCs. The receptors derive from a woman between 18 and 29 years old in good health.

The chain links TRBV15 to TRBJ2-7; D gene uncertain. Trimming stripped 0 bases from V and 0 bases from J, with 15 bases between. CDR3 length: 17 amino acids. Germline V lookup: CDR1 LNHNV, CDR2 YYDKDF (reference sequence). The CDR3, as DNA: TGTGCCACCAGCAGAGATAGGCGGCCGAACCTCTCCTACGAGCAGTACTTC. This gives the protein CATSRDRRPNLSYEQYF.

This chain links TRBV11-2 with TRBJ2-4, with D possibly matching TRBD2 (5 bases). This CDR3 has 16 residues. CDR1 and CDR2 (germline): SGHAT, FQNNGV. The V gene lost 5 bases and the J gene lost 0 bases, with 14 bases spanning the gap. As DNA, the CDR3 is TGTGCCAGCAGCGACTACAGTGCCCTAGCCAAAAACATTCAGTACTTC. This encodes CASSDYSALAKNIQYF.

The chain employs TRBV12-3 or TRBV12-4 and TRBJ1-4, with TRBD1 matching over 9 bases. J was trimmed by 8 bases and V by 5 bases; bases with no gene match: 6. CDR3 length: 14 residues. The CDR3 nucleotides are TGTGCCAGCAGTGAGGGACAGGGAGGGGAAAAACTGTTTTTT. Residues: CASSEGQGGEKLFF.

V usage is TRBV12-3 or TRBV12-4 and J usage is TRBJ2-2; 8 bases map to TRBD1. The CDR3 is made up of 16 amino acids. Unmatched junction bases numbered 9, after V lost 4 bases and J lost 5 bases. The CDR3 DNA sequence: TGTGCCAGCAGTTCCGGGCAGGGGGCTAGGACCGGGGAGCTGTTTTTT. It is translated as CASSSGQGARTGELFF.

This clonotype was counted a few times. The chain combines TRBV20-1 with TRBJ2-3; D uncertain. This CDR3 region has 12 residues. Per germline, CDR1 DFQATT and CDR2 SNEGSKA (reference sequence). V dropped 0 bases and J dropped 2 bases, with 3 bases sitting between them. In DNA, the CDR3 is TGCAGTGCTAGAGATCCCACAGATACGCAGTATTTT. Its protein is CSARDPTDTQYF.

The chain employs TRBV9 and TRBJ2-3, with TRBD2 matching 12 bases. This CDR3 region has 15 residues. The germline gives CDR1 SGDLS, CDR2 YYNGEE. After removal of 0 bases from V and 5 bases from J, the junction contained 1 base not matched to a gene. The CDR3 spells CASSVGTSGKDTQYF. The CDR3 DNA reads as TGTGCCAGCAGCGTAGGGACTAGCGGGAAAGATACGCAGTATTTT.

This clonotype has at least ten counts. The rearrangement joins TRBV9 to TRBJ2-5; 9 bases align to TRBD1. Germline V CDR1 and CDR2: SGDLS, YYNGEE. The junction had 4 bases not matched to a gene; V was cut back by 4 bases and J by 0 bases. The CDR3 has 15 residues. This CDR3 is CASSLGTGYQETQYF. CDR3 sequence (DNA): TGTGCCAGCAGCCTCGGGACAGGGTACCAAGAGACCCAGTACTTC.

This chain links TRBV20-1 with TRBJ1-2; D gene unclear. The CDR3 consists of 15 residues. Germline assignment: CDR1 DFQATT and CDR2 SNEGSKA (reference sequence). V lost 0 bases and J lost 1, with 12 bases in between. The CDR3 is CSARDKVDHNYGYTF. The CDR3 DNA follows: TGCAGTGCTAGAGATAAGGTGGACCATAACTATGGCTACACCTTC.

The chain couples TRBV7-3 to TRBJ1-2; 11 bases fit TRBD1. Unmatched junction bases numbered 8, after V lost 4 bases and J lost 4 bases. This CDR3 spans 16 amino acids. The germline V gene encodes CDR1 SGHTA and CDR2 FQGTGA. CDR3 residues: CASSSTGTGGRYGYTF. CDR3 bases: TGTGCCAGCAGCTCGACCGGGACAGGGGGACGCTATGGCTACACCTTC.

This clonotype was detected many times. V and J are TRBV5-1 and TRBJ2-1; 10 positions match TRBD1. Trimming took 6 bases from V and 7 from J; bases not matched to a gene: 7. Germline CDR1 is SGHRS and CDR2 is YFSETQ. CDR3 length equals 14 residues. The CDR3 spells CASNRQGAGNEQFF. CDR3 DNA sequence: TGCGCCAGCAACCGACAGGGGGCCGGTAATGAGCAGTTCTTC. Together with reference TRBV5-1 and TRBJ2-1, the CDR3 gives the full variable domain: KAGVTQTPRYLIKTRGQQVTLSCSPISGHRSVSWYQQTPGQGLQFLFEYFSETQRNKGNFPGRFSGRQFSNSRSEMNVSTLELGDSALYLCASNRQGAGNEQFFGPGTRLTVL.

CDR3 DNA sequence: TGCGCCAGCAGCTTGCTGGCAGGGCAGACTGAAGCTTTCTTT. Amino acids: CASSLLAGQTEAFF. V and J are TRBV5-1 and TRBJ1-1, with D perhaps TRBD1 (5 bases). There are 14 residues in the CDR3. Trimming shortened V by 1 base and J by 5 bases, and 12 bases separated the two germline ends. The V gene's germline CDR1 is SGHRS and CDR2 YFSETQ.

This clonotype was seen more than once but under ten times. This sequence joins TRBV4-3 and TRBJ2-3; a weak D match, TRBD2 (6 bases). This CDR3 comprises 15 residues. From germline, CDR1 is LGHNA and CDR2 YSLEER. V shed 1 base and J shed 0 bases, with 8 bases lying between them. CDR3 in DNA: TGCGCCAGCAGCCAAGGGACTATTAGCACAGATACGCAGTATTTT. This gives the protein CASSQGTISTDTQYF.

This clonotype was detected only a few times. V usage is TRBV12-3 or TRBV12-4 and J usage is TRBJ1-1, with D possibly matching TRBD1 (6 bases). CDR3 length equals 12 residues. The V end lost 11 bases, the J end lost 1 base, and 11 bases lay between the germline ends. The CDR3: CASGGWNTEAFF. The CDR3 DNA follows: TGTGCCTCGGGGGGCTGGAACACTGAAGCTTTCTTT.

The genes are TRBV7-2 and TRBJ1-1; D gene unclear. This CDR3 spans 11 amino acids. Germline CDR1 SGHTA, CDR2 FQGNSA. Trimming removed 5 bases at V and 8 bases at J, with 9 bases between. In DNA form, the CDR3 reads TGTGCCAGCAGCCCACTAGTGGAAGCTTTCTTT. Its translation: CASSPLVEAFF. The entire variable domain, with the rest obtained from reference TRBV7-2 and TRBJ1-1, is as follows: GAGVSQSPSNKVTEKGKDVELRCDPISGHTALYWYRQSLGQGLEFLIYFQGNSAPDKSGLPSDRFSAERTGGSVSTLTIQRTQQEDSAVYLCASSPLVEAFFGQGTRLTVV.

This clonotype turned up a few times. J is TRBJ1-2 and V is TRBV29-1; TRBD1 is a possible D gene (6 bases). The CDR3 extends over 15 amino acids. Germline lookup yields CDR1 SQVTM and CDR2 ANQGSEA. Trimming took 7 bases from V and 5 from J, leaving 23 bases between them. CDR3: CSALDSARSAYGYTF. For the CDR3, the DNA is TGCAGCGCCTTGGACAGCGCCCGGTCGGCTTATGGCTACACCTTC.

The rearrangement joins TRBV15 to TRBJ2-7; 9 bases map to TRBD1. Trimming took 2 bases from V and 3 from J; bases not matched to a gene: 5. CDR3 length equals 15 residues. Germline values: CDR1 LNHNV, CDR2 YYDKDF (reference sequence). The chain's CDR3 is CATSRLPGQGYEQYF. Here the CDR3 DNA reads TGTGCCACCAGCAGACTCCCGGGACAGGGCTACGAGCAGTACTTC.

The table lists this clonotype with a few counts. V is TRBV4-3 and J is TRBJ2-5, with 8 positions matching TRBD2. With 4 bases clipped from V and 6 bases from J, the junction kept 13 bases outside the gene matches. Per the germline V gene, CDR1 is LGHNA and CDR2 is YSLEER. The CDR3 has 16 amino acids. The CDR3: CASSLSYSGGPKTQYF. CDR3 sequence (DNA): TGCGCCAGCAGCCTAAGTTACTCGGGAGGGCCGAAGACCCAGTACTTC.

At least ten counts were recorded for this clonotype. The junction departs from germline at one end; a sequencing error may be responsible. This chain links TRBV5-1 with TRBJ1-2, with D uncertain. Germline V CDR1 and CDR2: SGHRS, YFSETQ. CDR3 length: 13 residues. In DNA, the CDR3 is TGTGCCAGCAGCTTGAGCTCTAACTATGGCTACACCTTC. Amino acid sequence: CASSLSSNYGYTF.

The genes are TRBV27 and TRBJ2-4; TRBD1 aligns across 8 bases. V shed 3 bases and J 5 bases; nucleotides not matched to a gene: 3. CDR1 MNHEY and CDR2 SMNVEV come from the germline V gene (reference sequence). This CDR3 is 14 amino acids long. Here the CDR3 reads CASSFRGQQNIQYF. As DNA, the CDR3 is TGTGCCAGCAGTTTCAGGGGGCAACAAAACATTCAGTACTTC.

The V and J genes are TRBV6-2 or TRBV6-3 and TRBJ2-3; D unresolved. CDR1 is MNHEY, CDR2 SVGEGT, per germline. The CDR3 runs 12 residues. Trimming removed 2 bases from V and 6 bases from J, with 6 bases in between. The chain's CDR3 is CASSYPEDTQYF. In DNA form, the CDR3 reads TGTGCCAGCAGTTACCCGGAGGATACGCAGTATTTT.